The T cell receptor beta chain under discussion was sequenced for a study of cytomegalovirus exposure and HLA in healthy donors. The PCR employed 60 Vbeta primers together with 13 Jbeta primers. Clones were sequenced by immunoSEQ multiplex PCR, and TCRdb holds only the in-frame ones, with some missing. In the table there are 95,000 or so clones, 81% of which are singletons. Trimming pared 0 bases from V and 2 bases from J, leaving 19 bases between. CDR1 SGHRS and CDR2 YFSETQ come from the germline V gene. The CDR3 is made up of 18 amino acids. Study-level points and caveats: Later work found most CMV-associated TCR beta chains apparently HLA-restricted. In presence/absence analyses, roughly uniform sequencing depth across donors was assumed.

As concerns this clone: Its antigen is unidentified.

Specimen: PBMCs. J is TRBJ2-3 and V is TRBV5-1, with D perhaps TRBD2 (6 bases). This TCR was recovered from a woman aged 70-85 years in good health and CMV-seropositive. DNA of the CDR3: TGCGCCAGCAGCTTGGCCACTTTAGGCGCGGGATACACAGATACGCAGTATTTT. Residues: CASSLATLGAGYTDTQYF.